Below are 27 T cell receptor beta chains sequenced from a single sample in a study of early T cells in non-severe SARS-CoV-2 infection. TCRdb itself ran the 5' RACE reads through MiXCR, one entry per CDR3 protein. The sample carries about 27,000 distinct CDR3 sequences, about 2.7% recorded once. The specimen sequenced was whole blood. The receptor set was obtained from an adult who was a healthcare worker with PCR-confirmed SARS-CoV-2 infection or an uninfected control (not recorded which).

With respect to this clonotype: With a much larger clone just one base away, this may be a read error. The conserved closing phenylalanine or tryptophan is absent in this CDR3, likely reflecting a read error. This chain uses TRBV7-9 with TRBJ2-3; 8 bases are shared with TRBD2. This CDR3 region has 16 residues. The J segment lost 7 bases and the V segment lost 5 bases, leaving 14 bases of the junction unmatched. CDR1 and CDR2 from the germline V gene are SEHNR and FQNEAQ (reference sequence). CDR3 amino acids: CASSPRDPGGGHTQYL. DNA of the CDR3: TGTGCCAGCAGCCCCCGGGACCCCGGGGGGGGCCATACGCAGTATTTA.

The table lists this clonotype with many counts. The rearrangement uses TRBV20-1 and TRBJ1-5; D remains unclear. V was trimmed by 1 base and J by 2 bases, leaving 6 bases between them. The CDR3 length is 13 residues. Per the germline V gene, CDR1 is DFQATT and CDR2 is SNEGSKA (reference sequence). CDR3 in DNA: TGCAGTGCTAGAGTGAGGGGCAATCAGCCCCAGCATTTT. Residues: CSARVRGNQPQHF.

For this clonotype: A much larger clone is a single base away; this may be a read error. This chain connects TRBV11-2 to TRBJ2-1; 12 bases map to TRBD2. Losses at the gene ends were 5 bases for V and 9 bases for J; bases not matched to a gene: 20. Germline V lookup: CDR1 SGHAT, CDR2 FQNNGV. The CDR3 has 19 amino acids. CDR3 sequence: CASSRSVVIGLAGRSEQFF. In DNA form, the CDR3 reads TGTGCCAGCAGCCGATCTGTGGTGATTGGACTAGCGGGGAGGAGTGAGCAGTTCTTC. Looking up the rest from reference TRBV11-2 and TRBJ2-1 gives the full variable domain: EAGVAQSPRYKIIEKRQSVAFWCNPISGHATLYWYQQILGQGPKLLIQFQNNGVVDDSQLPKDRFSAERLKGVDSTLKIQPAKLEDSAVYLCASSRSVVIGLAGRSEQFFGPGTRLTVL.

This clonotype was picked up many times. This chain connects TRBV6-1 to TRBJ1-5; D is possibly TRBD1 (5 bases). This CDR3 is built from 15 residues. Germline CDR1 reads MNHNS; CDR2 reads SASEGT. Trimming removed 3 bases at V and 1 base at J, with 10 bases between. The CDR3 loop is CASSECQGSNQPQHF. DNA of the CDR3: TGTGCCAGCAGTGAGTGTCAGGGAAGCAATCAGCCCCAGCATTTT.

The sample holds many counts of this clonotype. Its ends do not fully match the called genes, so a read error is possible. The J gene is TRBJ2-6, the V gene TRBV6-1; D tentatively fits TRBD1 or TRBD2 (5 bases each). Germline V gene lookup returns CDR1 MNHNS and CDR2 SASEGT. The CDR3 runs 14 residues. CDR3 DNA sequence: TGTGCCAGCAGTGACGCGATCGGGGCCAACGTCCTGATTTTC. The encoded protein is CASSDAIGANVLIF.

In this sample, this clonotype turned up many times. The chain couples TRBV28 to TRBJ2-2; D not certain. Trimming took off 2 bases at V and 1 base at J, with 14 bases between the two ends. Germline CDR1 reads MDHEN; CDR2 reads SYDVKM. CDR3 size: 17 residues. The CDR3: CASSLRRAKKNTGELFF. In DNA form, the CDR3 reads TGTGCCAGCAGTTTAAGAAGGGCCAAAAAGAACACCGGGGAGCTGTTTTTT.

This clonotype was observed a few times. J is TRBJ2-4 and V is TRBV5-4; TRBD2 is a possible D gene (7 bases). Germline lookup yields CDR1 SGHNT and CDR2 YYREEE (reference sequence). The CDR3 extends over 19 amino acids. Trimming removed 4 bases from V and 2 bases from J, with 25 bases in between. CDR3 sequence reads: CASSQRYTVFGGPKNIQYF. For the CDR3, the DNA is TGTGCCAGCAGCCAGAGGTACACTGTTTTCGGGGGGCCCAAAAACATTCAGTACTTC.

The J gene is TRBJ1-4, the V gene TRBV14; perhaps TRBD1 as D (6 bases). Germline-derived CDR1 and CDR2 are SGHDN and FVKESK. The CDR3 has 13 amino acids. Trimming removed 3 bases from V and 8 bases from J, with 10 bases in between. The chain's CDR3 is CASSHQGQEKLFF. The CDR3 DNA is TGTGCCAGCAGCCATCAGGGGCAAGAAAAACTGTTTTTT.

In its sample, this clonotype was seen a few times. The V gene is TRBV6-1, the J gene TRBJ1-4, with unresolved D. Germline assignment: CDR1 MNHNS and CDR2 SASEGT. V was shortened by 2 bases and J by 4 bases, with 11 bases between the two germline ends. CDR3 length equals 15 residues. The CDR3 DNA reads as TGTGCCAGCAGTGAACGGGGAGGAGATAATGAAAAACTGTTTTTT. It specifies CASSERGGDNEKLFF.

This clonotype was seen repeatedly, ten times or more. Written as DNA, the CDR3 is TGTGCCAGCAGTTACTCCCCTCCCTACACCGGGGAGCTGTTTTTT. Amino acid sequence: CASSYSPPYTGELFF. V is TRBV6-5 and J is TRBJ2-2; D call uncertain. The V gene's germline CDR1 is MNHEY and CDR2 SVGAGI. With 0 bases removed from V and 3 bases from J, the gap between germline ends came to 8 bases. The CDR3 has 15 residues.

This clonotype has ten or more counts. This chain connects TRBV2 to TRBJ1-1; D gene unclear. The germline V gene has CDR1 SNHLY and CDR2 FYNNEI. The CDR3 totals 16 residues. Trimming left V 2 bases short and J 1 base short, with 14 bases between. The DNA of the CDR3 is TGTGCCAGCAGTGAATCTCTAACAGCATCGAACACTGAAGCTTTCTTT. It encodes CASSESLTASNTEAFF.

This clonotype showed up many times. This sequence joins TRBV24-1 and TRBJ1-2, with TRBD1 as a possible D gene (5 bases). Germline V gene lookup returns CDR1 KGHDR and CDR2 SFDVKD. The CDR3 is 15 amino acids. V was clipped by 4 bases and J by 9 bases, with 20 bases between them. The CDR3 here is CATSDSREINTRYTF. Written as DNA, the CDR3 is TGTGCCACCAGTGACAGCAGGGAGATAAACACTCGCTACACCTTC.

This clonotype was seen repeatedly, ten times or more. The gene calls are TRBV5-1 and TRBJ2-7; D might be TRBD1 (6 bases). The germline V gene has CDR1 SGHRS and CDR2 YFSETQ. V lost 4 bases and J 2 bases, leaving 13 bases between the germline ends. This CDR3 spans 14 amino acids. Here the CDR3 reads CASSPTGTPYEQYV. In DNA, the CDR3 is TGCGCCAGCAGCCCCACGGGGACACCCTACGAGCAGTACGTC.

In this sample, this clonotype turned up many times. V is TRBV14 and J is TRBJ2-2; D may be TRBD1 (6 bases). CDR3 size: 15 residues. Germline V gene lookup returns CDR1 SGHDN and CDR2 FVKESK. Trimming removed 4 bases at V and 0 bases at J, with 9 bases between. Here the CDR3 reads CASSRQVTNTGELFF. CDR3 sequence (DNA): TGTGCCAGCAGCCGACAGGTTACGAACACCGGGGAGCTGTTTTTT.

By share, this clonotype ranks as medium-sized. The rearrangement uses TRBV29-1 and TRBJ1-1; D not certain. CDR1 SQVTM and CDR2 ANQGSEA come from the germline V gene. This CDR3 spans 13 amino acids. V lost 6 bases to trimming and J lost 3 bases, with 14 bases between them. The CDR3 loop reads CSVRQDRYTEAFF. The DNA of the CDR3 is TGCAGCGTACGCCAGGACCGGTACACTGAAGCTTTCTTT.

Comments on this clonotype: This may arise from a read error, as a much more abundant clone is one base away. It is likely a read error, because the conserved phenylalanine at the end of the CDR3 is missing. The V and J genes are TRBV5-1 and TRBJ2-3; D remains ambiguous. The CDR3 is made up of 16 amino acids. V was trimmed by 0 bases and J by 6 bases, leaving 17 bases between them. CDR1 SGHRS and CDR2 YFSETQ come from the germline V gene. The CDR3 nucleotides are TGCGCCAGCAGCTTGGTGGTGAACGGCCGCCCCGATACGCAGTATCTT. It yields the protein CASSLVVNGRPDTQYL.

This clonotype was recorded many times. This chain connects TRBV12-3 or TRBV12-4 to TRBJ1-5; TRBD1 agrees at 10 bases. The CDR3 length is 20 residues. The V and J ends lost 0 bases and 0 bases, in that order; junction bases with no gene match: 11. The chain's CDR3 is CASSLARAGQGSNSNQPQHF. CDR3 sequence (DNA): TGTGCCAGCAGTTTAGCCCGAGCGGGACAGGGGTCAAATAGCAATCAGCCCCAGCATTTT.

This clonotype is classed as medium-sized. The chain has TRBV18 and TRBJ2-1; no firm D call. The germline V gene encodes CDR1 KGHSH and CDR2 LQKENI. CDR3 length equals 13 residues. V lost 0 bases to trimming and J lost 6 bases, with 6 bases between them. The chain's CDR3 is CASSPPAGNEQFF. DNA of the CDR3: TGTGCCAGCTCACCACCAGCAGGCAATGAGCAGTTCTTC.

At least ten counts were recorded for this clonotype. The chain carries TRBV6-4 and TRBJ1-5; 8 bases are shared with TRBD1. The CDR3 covers 15 residues. Germline lookup yields CDR1 MRHNA and CDR2 SNTAGT. After removal of 3 bases from V and 2 bases from J, the junction contained 3 bases not matched to a gene. This CDR3 reads CASSETGDGNQPQHF. CDR3 nucleotides: TGTGCCAGCAGTGAGACAGGGGATGGCAATCAGCCCCAGCATTTT.

This clonotype was detected ten times or more. The chain has TRBV27 and TRBJ2-7; TRBD2 agrees at 8 bases. The CDR3 has 17 residues. Germline V gene data show CDR1 as MNHEY and CDR2 as SMNVEV (reference sequence). The V and J ends lost 5 bases and 3 bases, in that order; junction bases with no gene match: 15. CDR3 protein: CASSPLGGAQYVYEQYV. The DNA for the CDR3 is TGTGCCAGCAGTCCCCTCGGGGGGGCGCAGTATGTCTACGAGCAGTACGTC.

This clonotype was picked up many times. The chain carries TRBV7-6 and TRBJ2-4; 9 nucleotides align to TRBD1. The V segment lost 5 bases and the J segment 2 bases; nucleotides outside the gene matches: 4. Looked up from germline, CDR1 is SGHVS and CDR2 is FNYEAQ. The CDR3 spans 15 residues. The CDR3 nucleotides are TGTGCCAGCAGCCGGGACAGGGACCCCAAAAACATTCAGTACTTC. Its translation: CASSRDRDPKNIQYF.

In this sample, this clonotype turned up many times. V gene TRBV6-5 combines with J gene TRBJ1-4, with unresolved D. The ends were cut back, 4 bases at V and 0 bases at J, with 6 bases in the middle. This CDR3 comprises 14 residues. The germline V gene encodes CDR1 MNHEY and CDR2 SVGAGI. CDR3 coding DNA: TGTGCCAGCAGTTGGACGTCAACTAATGAAAAACTGTTTTTT. Its protein product is CASSWTSTNEKLFF.

This clonotype was counted ten times or more. This sequence joins TRBV5-1 and TRBJ1-6; D gene ambiguous. The V end lost 4 bases, the J end lost 8 bases, and 13 bases lay between the germline ends. CDR3 length: 14 amino acids. Per the germline V gene, CDR1 is SGHRS and CDR2 is YFSETQ. The CDR3 loop reads CASSDPGPYSPLHF. The CDR3 DNA reads as TGCGCCAGCAGCGATCCGGGCCCATATTCACCCCTCCACTTT.

This clonotype was counted many times. The V gene is TRBV6-5, the J gene TRBJ2-1, with a tentative D call TRBD1 (6 bases). Germline assignment: CDR1 MNHEY and CDR2 SVGAGI. The CDR3 is made up of 16 amino acids. Trimming shortened V by 4 bases and J by 4 bases, and 17 bases separated the two germline ends. The CDR3 DNA sequence: TGTGCCAGCAGTTCGGACGGACAGACTAAATACAATGAGCAGTTCTTC. This gives the protein CASSSDGQTKYNEQFF.

This clonotype was seen at least ten times. The rearrangement joins TRBV13 to TRBJ2-5; 10 nucleotides agree with TRBD1. CDR3 length: 16 amino acids. The germline gives CDR1 PRHDT, CDR2 FYEKMQ (reference sequence). With 3 bases clipped from V and 2 bases from J, the junction kept 6 bases outside the gene matches. The chain's CDR3 is CASSLWDRGVQETQYF. DNA for the CDR3: TGTGCCAGCAGCTTGTGGGACAGGGGAGTTCAAGAGACCCAGTACTTC.

This clonotype rates as medium-sized. The chain recombines TRBV6-1 with TRBJ2-1; 8 positions agree with TRBD2. The V gene end was trimmed by 7 bases and the J gene end by 6 bases; junction bases not matched to a gene: 11. CDR1 is MNHNS, CDR2 SASEGT, per germline. CDR3 length equals 15 residues. The CDR3 region has the DNA TGTGCCAGCAAAGGTAGCGGGGTACGACTCAATGAGCAGTTCTTC. Translation gives CASKGSGVRLNEQFF.

This clonotype was seen repeatedly, ten times or more. This chain joins TRBV5-1 and TRBJ1-2, with TRBD1 matching 9 bases. The V gene's germline CDR1 is SGHRS and CDR2 YFSETQ. J was trimmed by 4 bases and V by 2 bases; bases with no gene match: 21. The length of the CDR3 is 20 residues. The CDR3 sequence: CASSLRNPGQGRTGGYGYTF. CDR3 nucleotide sequence: TGCGCCAGCAGCTTACGAAATCCGGGACAGGGTCGGACTGGAGGCTATGGCTACACCTTC.